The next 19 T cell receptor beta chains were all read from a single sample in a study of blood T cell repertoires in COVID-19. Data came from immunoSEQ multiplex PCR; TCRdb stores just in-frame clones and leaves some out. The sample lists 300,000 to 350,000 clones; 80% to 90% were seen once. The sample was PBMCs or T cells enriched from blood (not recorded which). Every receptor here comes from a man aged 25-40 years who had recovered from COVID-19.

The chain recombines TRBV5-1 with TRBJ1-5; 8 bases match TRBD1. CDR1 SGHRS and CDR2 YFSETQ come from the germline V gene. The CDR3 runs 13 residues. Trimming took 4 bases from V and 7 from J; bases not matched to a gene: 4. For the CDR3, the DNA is TGCGCCAGCAGCGAGCAGGGGGCCCAGCCCCAGCATTTT. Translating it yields CASSEQGAQPQHF.

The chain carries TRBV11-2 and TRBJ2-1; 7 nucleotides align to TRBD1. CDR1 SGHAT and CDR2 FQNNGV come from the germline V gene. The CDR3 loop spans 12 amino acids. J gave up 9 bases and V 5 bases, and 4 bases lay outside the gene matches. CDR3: CASSLGTAEQFF. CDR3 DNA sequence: TGTGCCAGCAGCCTCGGGACAGCTGAGCAGTTCTTC.

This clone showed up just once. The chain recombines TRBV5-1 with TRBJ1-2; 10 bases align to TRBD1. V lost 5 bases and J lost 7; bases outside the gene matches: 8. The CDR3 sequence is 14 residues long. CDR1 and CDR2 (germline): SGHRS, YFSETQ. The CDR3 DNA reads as TGCGCCAGCAGACCCGGGACAGGGGCTCGTGGCTACACCTTC. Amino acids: CASRPGTGARGYTF.

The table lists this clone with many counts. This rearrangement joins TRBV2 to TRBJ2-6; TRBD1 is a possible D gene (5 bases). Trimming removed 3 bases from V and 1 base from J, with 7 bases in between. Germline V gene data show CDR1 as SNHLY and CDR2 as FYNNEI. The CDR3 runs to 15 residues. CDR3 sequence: CASSDQGSGANVLTF. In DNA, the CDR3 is TGTGCCAGCAGTGACCAGGGTTCTGGGGCCAACGTCCTGACTTTC.

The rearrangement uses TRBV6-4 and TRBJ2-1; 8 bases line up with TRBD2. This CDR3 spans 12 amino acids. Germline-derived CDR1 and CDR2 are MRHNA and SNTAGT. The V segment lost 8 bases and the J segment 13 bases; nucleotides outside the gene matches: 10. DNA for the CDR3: TGTGCCAGCGCCGAAGGAGCGGGGGAACAGTTCTTC. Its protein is CASAEGAGEQFF.

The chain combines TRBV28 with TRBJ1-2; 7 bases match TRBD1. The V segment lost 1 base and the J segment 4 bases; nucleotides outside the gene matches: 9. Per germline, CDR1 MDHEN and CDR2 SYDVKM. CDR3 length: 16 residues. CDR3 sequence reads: CASSLFEGASSYGYTF. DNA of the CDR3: TGTGCCAGCAGTTTATTTGAGGGGGCGTCAAGCTATGGCTACACCTTC.

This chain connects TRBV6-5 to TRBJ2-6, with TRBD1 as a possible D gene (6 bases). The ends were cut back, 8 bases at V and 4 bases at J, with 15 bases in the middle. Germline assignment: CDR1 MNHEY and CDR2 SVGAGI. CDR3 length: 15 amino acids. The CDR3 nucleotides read TGTGCCAGCGGACAAGGTGGGGGCGGGGCCAACGTCCTGACTTTC. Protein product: CASGQGGGGANVLTF.

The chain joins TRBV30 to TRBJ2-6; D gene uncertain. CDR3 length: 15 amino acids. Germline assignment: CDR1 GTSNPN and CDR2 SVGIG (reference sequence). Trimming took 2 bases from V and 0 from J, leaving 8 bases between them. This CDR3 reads CAWSPYPSGANVLTF. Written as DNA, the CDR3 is TGTGCCTGGAGTCCCTATCCCTCTGGGGCCAACGTCCTGACTTTC.

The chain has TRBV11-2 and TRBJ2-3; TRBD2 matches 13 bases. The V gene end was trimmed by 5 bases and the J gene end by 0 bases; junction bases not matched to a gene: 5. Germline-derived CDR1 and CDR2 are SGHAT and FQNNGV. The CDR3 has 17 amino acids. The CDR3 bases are TGTGCCAGCAGCGTACGACTAGCGGGGGGAAGCACAGATACGCAGTATTTT. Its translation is CASSVRLAGGSTDTQYF.

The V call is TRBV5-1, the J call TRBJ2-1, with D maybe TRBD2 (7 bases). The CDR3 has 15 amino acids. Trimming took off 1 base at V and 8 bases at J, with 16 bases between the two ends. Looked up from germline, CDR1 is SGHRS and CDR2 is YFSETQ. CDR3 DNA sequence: TGCGCCAGCAGCTTGCTGGGGGGGCTCGAGGATGAGCAGTTCTTC. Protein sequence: CASSLLGGLEDEQFF.

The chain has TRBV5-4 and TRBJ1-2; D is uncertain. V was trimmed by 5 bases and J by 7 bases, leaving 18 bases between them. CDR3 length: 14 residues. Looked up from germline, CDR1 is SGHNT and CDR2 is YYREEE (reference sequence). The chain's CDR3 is CASRVLGKSGGYTF. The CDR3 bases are TGTGCCAGCAGGGTCTTGGGCAAATCCGGTGGCTACACCTTC.

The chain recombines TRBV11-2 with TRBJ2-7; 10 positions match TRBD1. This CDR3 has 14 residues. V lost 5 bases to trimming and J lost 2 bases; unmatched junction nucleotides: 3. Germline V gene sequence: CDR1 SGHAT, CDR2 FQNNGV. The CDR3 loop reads CASSRGTGAYEQYF. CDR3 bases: TGTGCCAGCAGCCGCGGGACAGGGGCCTACGAGCAGTACTTC.

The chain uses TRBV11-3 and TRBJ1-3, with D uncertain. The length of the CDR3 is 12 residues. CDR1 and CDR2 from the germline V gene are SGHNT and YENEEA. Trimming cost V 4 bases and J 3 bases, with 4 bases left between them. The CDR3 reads CASSSNGNTIYF. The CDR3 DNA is TGTGCCAGCAGCTCAAATGGAAACACCATATATTTT.

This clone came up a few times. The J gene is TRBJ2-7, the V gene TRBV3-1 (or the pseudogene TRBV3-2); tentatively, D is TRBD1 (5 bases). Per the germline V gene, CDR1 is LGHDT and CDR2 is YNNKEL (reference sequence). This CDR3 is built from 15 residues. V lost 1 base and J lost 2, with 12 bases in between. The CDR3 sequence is CASSQALTATYEQYF. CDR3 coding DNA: TGTGCCAGCAGCCAAGCCCTGACAGCCACCTACGAGCAGTACTTC.

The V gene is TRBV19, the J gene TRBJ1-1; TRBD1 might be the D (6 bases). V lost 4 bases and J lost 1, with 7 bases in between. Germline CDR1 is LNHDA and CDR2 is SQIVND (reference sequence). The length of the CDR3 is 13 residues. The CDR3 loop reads CASSRGGNTEAFF. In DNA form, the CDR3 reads TGTGCCAGTAGTAGAGGGGGGAACACTGAAGCTTTCTTT.

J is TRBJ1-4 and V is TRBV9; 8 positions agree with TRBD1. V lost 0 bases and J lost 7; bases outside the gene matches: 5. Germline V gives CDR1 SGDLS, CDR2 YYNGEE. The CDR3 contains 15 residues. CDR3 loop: CASSVGQGAFEKLFF. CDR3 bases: TGTGCCAGCAGCGTAGGGCAGGGGGCCTTTGAAAAACTGTTTTTT.

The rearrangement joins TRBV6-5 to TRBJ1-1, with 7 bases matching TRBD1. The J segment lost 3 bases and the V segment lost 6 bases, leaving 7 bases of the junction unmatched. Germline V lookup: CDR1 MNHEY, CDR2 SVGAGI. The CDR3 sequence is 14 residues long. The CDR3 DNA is TGTGCCAGCAGCCCGACAGGGTCGGACACTGAAGCTTTCTTT. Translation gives CASSPTGSDTEAFF.

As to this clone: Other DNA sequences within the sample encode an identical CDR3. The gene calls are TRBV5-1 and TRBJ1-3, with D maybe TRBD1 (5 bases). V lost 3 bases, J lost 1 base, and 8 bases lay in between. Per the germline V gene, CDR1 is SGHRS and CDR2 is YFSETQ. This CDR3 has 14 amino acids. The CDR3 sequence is CASSSGLSGNTIYF. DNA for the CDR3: TGCGCCAGCAGCTCAGGGCTTTCTGGAAACACCATATATTTT.

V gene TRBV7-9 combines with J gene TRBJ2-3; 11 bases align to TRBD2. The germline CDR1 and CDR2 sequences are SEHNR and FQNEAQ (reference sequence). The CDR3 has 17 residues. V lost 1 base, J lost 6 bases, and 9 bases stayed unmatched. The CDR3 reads CASSLGLAGTLVDTQYF. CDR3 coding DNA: TGTGCCAGCAGCTTAGGACTAGCGGGAACCCTGGTGGATACGCAGTATTTT.